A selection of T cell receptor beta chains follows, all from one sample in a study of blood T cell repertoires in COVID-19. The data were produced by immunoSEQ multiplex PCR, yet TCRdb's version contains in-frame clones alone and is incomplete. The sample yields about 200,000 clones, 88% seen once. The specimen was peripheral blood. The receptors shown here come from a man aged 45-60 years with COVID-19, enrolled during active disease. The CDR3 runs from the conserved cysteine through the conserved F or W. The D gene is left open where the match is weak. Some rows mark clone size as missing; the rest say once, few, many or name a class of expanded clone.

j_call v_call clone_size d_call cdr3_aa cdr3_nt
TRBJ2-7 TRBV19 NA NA CASSIVPYEQYF TGTGCCAGTAGTATCGTCCCTTACGAGCAGTACTTC
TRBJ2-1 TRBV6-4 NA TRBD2 CASSGGTSVSEQFF TGTGCCAGCAGTGGGGGGACTAGCGTTAGTGAGCAGTTCTTC
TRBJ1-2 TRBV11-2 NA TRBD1 CASSLAGGNGYTF TGTGCCAGCAGCTTAGCAGGGGGAAATGGCTACACCTTC
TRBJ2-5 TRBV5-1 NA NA CASSSLDSGEETQYF TGCGCCAGCAGCTCACTCGACTCAGGGGAAGAGACCCAGTACTTC
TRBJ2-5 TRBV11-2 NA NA CASSPTGGIETQYF TGTGCCAGCAGTCCGACAGGTGGCATAGAGACCCAGTACTTC
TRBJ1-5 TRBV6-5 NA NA CASSRRQGNQPQHF TGTGCCAGCAGTCGACGACAGGGCAATCAGCCCCAGCATTTT
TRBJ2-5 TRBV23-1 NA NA CASSHEGEETQYF TGCGCCAGCAGTCATGAGGGTGAAGAGACCCAGTACTTC
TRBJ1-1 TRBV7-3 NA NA CASSPQPNTEAFF TGTGCCAGCAGCCCACAGCCTAACACTGAAGCTTTCTTT
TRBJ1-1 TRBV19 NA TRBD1 CASSTSQGAHTAEAFF TGTGCCAGTAGTACCTCACAGGGGGCGCACACCGCTGAAGCTTTCTTT
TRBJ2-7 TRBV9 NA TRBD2 CASSPGGSSYEQYF TGTGCCAGCAGCCCGGGGGGGAGCTCCTACGAGCAGTACTTC
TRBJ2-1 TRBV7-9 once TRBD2 CASSPKTSGRGNEQFF TGTGCCAGCAGCCCAAAGACTAGCGGGAGAGGCAATGAGCAGTTCTTC
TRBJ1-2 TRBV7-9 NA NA CASSRTGTQNYGYTF TGTGCCAGCAGCAGAACCGGGACACAAAACTATGGCTACACCTTC
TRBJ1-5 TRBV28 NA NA CASSLSDGRNQPQHF TGTGCCAGCAGTTTATCGGATGGGCGCAATCAGCCCCAGCATTTT
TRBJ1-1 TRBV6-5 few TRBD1 CASSRGTGPFTEAFF TGTGCCAGCAGTCGGGGGACAGGTCCTTTCACTGAAGCTTTCTTT
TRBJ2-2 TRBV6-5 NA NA CASSRVSTGELFF TGTGCCAGCAGCAGGGTGTCGACCGGGGAGCTGTTTTTT
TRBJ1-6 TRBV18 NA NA CASSRLRDNNSPLHF TGTGCCAGCTCGCGCCTCCGGGACAACAATTCACCCCTCCACTTT
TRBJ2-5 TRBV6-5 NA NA CASGKRQPKWETQYF TGTGCCAGCGGAAAAAGACAGCCGAAGTGGGAGACCCAGTACTTC
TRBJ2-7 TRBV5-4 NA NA CASSLERATYEQYF TGTGCCAGCAGCTTGGAGAGGGCTACCTACGAGCAGTACTTC
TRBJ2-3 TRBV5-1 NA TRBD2 CASSRTPSRGGLAGDTQYF TGCGCCAGCAGCCGGACCCCCTCCAGGGGGGGACTAGCGGGAGATACGCAGTATTTT
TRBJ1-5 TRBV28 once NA CASSLRGGGGNQPQHF TGTGCCAGCAGTTTAAGGGGGGGTGGAGGCAATCAGCCCCAGCATTTT
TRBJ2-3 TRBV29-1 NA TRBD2 CSVGLAGTVDTQYF TGCAGCGTTGGACTAGCGGGGACGGTAGATACGCAGTATTTT
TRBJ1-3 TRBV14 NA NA CASSLIGSGNTIYF TGTGCCAGCAGCCTCATCGGCTCTGGAAACACCATATATTTT
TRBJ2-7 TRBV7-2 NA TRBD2 CASSTSSGGFIEQYF TGTGCCAGCAGCACGTCTAGCGGGGGTTTTATCGAGCAGTACTTC
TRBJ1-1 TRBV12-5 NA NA CASGGGLNTEAFF TGTGCTAGTGGCGGAGGACTGAACACTGAAGCTTTCTTT
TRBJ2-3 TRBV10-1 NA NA CASCSCIGGDTQYF TGCGCCAGCTGTTCCTGCATAGGGGGAGATACGCAGTATTTT
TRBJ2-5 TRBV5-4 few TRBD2 CASSRELAGVQETQYF TGTGCCAGCAGCCGAGAACTAGCGGGGGTCCAAGAGACCCAGTACTTC
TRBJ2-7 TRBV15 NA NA CATRSSGRTYEQYF TGTGCCACCAGGTCATCGGGGAGAACCTACGAGCAGTACTTC
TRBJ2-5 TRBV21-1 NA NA CASSNERGSAQETQYF TGTGCCAGCAGCAATGAGAGAGGGAGCGCGCAAGAGACCCAGTACTTC
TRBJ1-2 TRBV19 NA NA CASAGKRQGSNYGYTF TGTGCCAGTGCCGGGAAGCGCCAGGGGTCTAACTATGGCTACACCTTC
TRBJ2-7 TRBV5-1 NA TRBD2 CASSLAAGGYEQYF TGCGCCAGCAGCTTGGCCGCGGGAGGTTACGAGCAGTACTTC
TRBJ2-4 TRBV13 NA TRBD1 CASSKLQGASENIQYF TGTGCCAGCAGCAAGCTACAGGGGGCGTCCGAAAACATTCAGTACTTC
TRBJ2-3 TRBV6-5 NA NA CASNPRGRIDTQYF TGTGCCAGCAACCCCCGGGGGAGGATAGATACGCAGTATTTT
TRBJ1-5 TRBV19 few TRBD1 CASSERQGANQPQHF TGTGCCAGTAGTGAGCGGCAGGGGGCCAATCAGCCCCAGCATTTT
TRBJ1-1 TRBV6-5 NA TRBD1 CASSMTGATEAFF TGTGCCAGCAGCATGACAGGGGCCACTGAAGCTTTCTTT
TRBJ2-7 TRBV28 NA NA CASKSDGSSYEQYF TGTGCCAGCAAATCGGACGGGAGCTCCTACGAGCAGTACTTC
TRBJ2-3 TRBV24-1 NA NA CATSDLWQNTDTQYF TGTGCCACCAGTGATTTGTGGCAAAACACAGATACGCAGTATTTT
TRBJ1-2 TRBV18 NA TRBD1 CASSPQGDSLYGYTF TGTGCCAGCTCACCACAGGGGGACAGCCTCTATGGCTACACCTTC
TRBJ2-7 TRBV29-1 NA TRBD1 CSVEGSWDSASYEQYF TGCAGCGTTGAAGGTTCTTGGGACAGTGCCTCCTACGAGCAGTACTTC
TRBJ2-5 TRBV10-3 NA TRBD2 CAISEGGEQETQYF TGTGCCATCAGTGAGGGGGGGGAACAAGAGACCCAGTACTTC
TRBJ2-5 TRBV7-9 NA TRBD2 CASSQTRAGTRQETQYF TGTGCCAGCAGCCAGACGCGTGCGGGGACTAGACAAGAGACCCAGTACTTC
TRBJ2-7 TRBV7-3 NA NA CASSLLHSSYEQYF TGTGCCAGCAGCTTACTTCACTCCTCCTACGAGCAGTACTTC
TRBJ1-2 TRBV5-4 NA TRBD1 CASSPGGQDSNYGYTF TGTGCCAGCAGCCCAGGCGGACAGGATTCTAACTATGGCTACACCTTC
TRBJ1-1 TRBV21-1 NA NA CASSLEGGRVETEAFF TGTGCCAGCAGCCTAGAAGGGGGTAGGGTGGAAACTGAAGCTTTCTTT
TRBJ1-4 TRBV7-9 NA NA CASSSGRMEEKLFF TGTGCCAGCAGCTCCGGGAGAATGGAGGAAAAACTGTTTTTT
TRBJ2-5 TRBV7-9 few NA CASSSRQAQETQYF TGTGCCAGCAGCTCCCGACAAGCCCAAGAGACCCAGTACTTC
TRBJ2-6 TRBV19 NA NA CASTRTASGANVLTF TGTGCCAGTACCCGGACAGCCTCTGGGGCCAACGTCCTGACTTTC
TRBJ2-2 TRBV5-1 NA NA CASSFGTENTGELFF TGCGCCAGCAGCTTCGGAACAGAAAACACCGGGGAGCTGTTTTTT
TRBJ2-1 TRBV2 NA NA CASRPTSSSYNEQFF TGTGCCAGCAGGCCAACTTCGAGCTCCTACAATGAGCAGTTCTTC
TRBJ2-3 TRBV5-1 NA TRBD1 CASSSGGGTDTQYF TGCGCCAGCAGCTCAGGGGGCGGCACAGATACGCAGTATTTT
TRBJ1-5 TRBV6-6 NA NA CATGGGRNQPQHF TGTGCCACCGGCGGAGGGCGCAATCAGCCCCAGCATTTT
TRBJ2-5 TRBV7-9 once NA CASSQHLETQYF TGTGCCAGCAGCCAACATTTAGAGACCCAGTACTTC
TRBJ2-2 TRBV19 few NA CASSRVTSNTGELFF TGTGCCAGTAGTCGGGTTACTAGTAACACCGGGGAGCTGTTTTTT
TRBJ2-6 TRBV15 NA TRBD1 CATSRVDRGRGANVLTF TGTGCCACCAGCAGAGTGGACAGGGGAAGAGGGGCCAACGTCCTGACTTTC
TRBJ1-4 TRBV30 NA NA CALSATGANEKLFF TGTGCCTTAAGCGCGACAGGCGCTAATGAAAAACTGTTTTTT
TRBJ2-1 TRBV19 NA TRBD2 CASSIKSGRDEQFF TGTGCCAGTAGTATAAAGAGCGGGAGAGACGAGCAGTTCTTC
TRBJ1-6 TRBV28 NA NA CASESNSPLHF TGTGCCAGCGAGTCCAATTCACCCCTCCACTTT
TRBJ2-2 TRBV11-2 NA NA CASSSRGTGELFF TGTGCCAGCAGCTCCAGGGGCACCGGGGAGCTGTTTTTT
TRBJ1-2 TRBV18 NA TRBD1 CASSPTGADGYTF TGTGCCAGCTCACCGACAGGGGCGGATGGCTACACCTTC
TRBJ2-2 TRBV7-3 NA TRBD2 CASSPGLAGTGELFF TGTGCCAGCAGTCCTGGACTAGCGGGTACCGGGGAGCTGTTTTTT